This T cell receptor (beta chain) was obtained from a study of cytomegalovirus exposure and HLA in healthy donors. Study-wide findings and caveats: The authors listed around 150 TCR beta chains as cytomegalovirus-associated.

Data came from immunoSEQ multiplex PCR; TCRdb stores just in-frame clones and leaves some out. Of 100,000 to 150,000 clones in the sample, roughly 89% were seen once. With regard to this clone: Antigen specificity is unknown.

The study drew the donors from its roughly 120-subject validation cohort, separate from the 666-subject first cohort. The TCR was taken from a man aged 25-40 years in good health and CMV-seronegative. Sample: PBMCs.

CDR3 nucleotide sequence: TGTGCCAGTAGCCTTGGCCGACTAGCTAGGGAGACCCAGTACTTC. Protein: CASSLGRLARETQYF. V is TRBV19 and J is TRBJ2-5; 7 bases match TRBD2. From germline, CDR1 is LNHDA and CDR2 SQIVND (reference sequence). This CDR3 has 15 amino acids. Trimming at V came to 6 bases and at J to 5 bases, leaving 12 bases not matched to a gene. The full variable domain, its missing parts supplied by reference TRBV19 and TRBJ2-5, is DGGITQSPKYLFRKEGQNVTLSCEQNLNHDAMYWYRQDPGQGLRLIYYSQIVNDFQKGDIAEGYSVSREKKESFPLTVTSAQKNPTAFYLCASSLGRLARETQYFGPGTRLLVL.